This TCR beta chain was obtained from a study of T cell clones after liver transplantation. CDR1 and CDR2 from the germline V gene are MNHEY and SMNVEV (reference sequence). V was shortened by 0 bases and J by 2 bases, with 14 bases between the two germline ends. The CDR3 loop spans 16 amino acids. Assay used: immunoSEQ multiplex PCR; TCRdb lists only in-frame clones, some missing. The sample records under 35,000 clones, over 85% being singletons. The chain uses TRBV27 and TRBJ2-7; a possible D gene is TRBD1 (6 bases). This sample comprised CD8+ T cells from blood, obtained 12 months after liver transplant. The clonotype originates from a human patient who received a liver transplant. A share of the T cells may be of graft donor origin. The DNA of the CDR3 is TGTGCCAGCAGTTTATCGATGGGACACATCGCCTACGAGCAGTACTTC. Encoded protein: CASSLSMGHIAYEQYF.